Shown below are 10 T cell receptor beta chains from a single sample sequenced in a study of T cell responses to AZD1222 COVID-19 vaccine. TCRdb's copy holds only in-frame clones and misses some; the assay was immunoSEQ multiplex PCR. This repertoire shows approximately 82,000 clones, approximately 90% found once; its top ten account for 3.1%. The sample consisted of peripheral blood, taken 28 days after the second AZD1222 dose. The receptors derive from an adult who received the AZD1222 COVID-19 vaccine.

This chain uses TRBV2 with TRBJ1-5; 8 positions agree with TRBD1. There are 15 residues in the CDR3. V was pared by 6 bases and J by 9 bases, with 13 bases of the junction left unmatched. Germline lookup yields CDR1 SNHLY and CDR2 FYNNEI. CDR3 region: CASSRGQGAKRPQHF. DNA of the CDR3: TGTGCCAGCAGCCGAGGGCAGGGGGCCAAAAGGCCCCAGCATTTT.

This clone occurred once. V is TRBV12-5 and J is TRBJ2-5, with 9 positions matching TRBD1. V lost 5 bases to trimming and J lost 4 bases; unmatched junction nucleotides: 5. CDR3 length: 14 residues. Germline assignment: CDR1 LGHNT and CDR2 FRNRAP. CDR3 sequence reads: CASGPGTGRETQYF. The CDR3 bases are TGTGCTAGTGGTCCCGGGACAGGGCGAGAGACCCAGTACTTC.

This chain links TRBV3-1 (or the pseudogene TRBV3-2) with TRBJ1-2; D is uncertain. This CDR3 is 14 amino acids long. V shed 4 bases and J shed 6 bases, with 15 bases lying between them. Germline V CDR1 and CDR2: LGHDT, YNNKEL (reference sequence). The CDR3 reads CASSPWRAWDGYTF. The CDR3 coding sequence is TGTGCCAGCAGCCCGTGGAGGGCCTGGGATGGCTACACCTTC.

Only a few counts were recorded for this clone. The chain links TRBV11-2 to TRBJ1-3; D might be TRBD1 (5 bases). V shed 2 bases and J shed 0 bases, with 11 bases lying between them. There are 16 residues in the CDR3. CDR1 SGHAT and CDR2 FQNNGV come from the germline V gene. CDR3 DNA sequence: TGTGCCAGCAGCTTAACGCTGACAGCCTCTGGAAACACCATATATTTT. This codes for CASSLTLTASGNTIYF. Full variable domain (outside the CDR3, taken from reference TRBV11-2 and TRBJ1-3): EAGVAQSPRYKIIEKRQSVAFWCNPISGHATLYWYQQILGQGPKLLIQFQNNGVVDDSQLPKDRFSAERLKGVDSTLKIQPAKLEDSAVYLCASSLTLTASGNTIYFGEGSWLTVV.

The chain recombines TRBV6-1 with TRBJ1-2; TRBD1 aligns across 7 bases. The CDR3 extends over 15 amino acids. Germline lookup yields CDR1 MNHNS and CDR2 SASEGT. Trimming took 4 bases from V and 1 from J; bases not matched to a gene: 6. The CDR3 nucleotides are TGTGCCAGCAGTGGAGCAGACAGGGTTAACTATGGCTACACCTTC. It codes for CASSGADRVNYGYTF.

This clone was detected only once. The chain recombines TRBV11-3 with TRBJ1-1; D unresolved. CDR1 is SGHNT and CDR2 is YENEEA in the germline V gene. Trimming pared 0 bases from V and 4 bases from J, leaving 21 bases between. The CDR3 is 18 residues long. The CDR3 DNA is TGTGCCAGCAGCTTAGACGGGAGCGCCTCCACCTGGGGCACTGAAGCTTTCTTT. It codes for CASSLDGSASTWGTEAFF.

CDR3 sequence reads: CASSPDPGAYEKLFF. The CDR3 DNA is TGCGCCAGCAGCCCAGACCCGGGGGCTTATGAAAAACTGTTTTTT. The V call is TRBV5-1, the J call TRBJ1-4; D is possibly TRBD1 (6 bases). Per the germline V gene, CDR1 is SGHRS and CDR2 is YFSETQ. The CDR3 runs 15 residues. The V end was cut by 4 bases, the J end by 6 bases, with 16 bases between.

This rearrangement joins TRBV6-2 or TRBV6-3 to TRBJ2-1, with TRBD2 matching over 7 bases. Germline lookup yields CDR1 MNHEY and CDR2 SVGEGT. This CDR3 is built from 15 residues. Germline trimming cut 6 bases from V and 4 bases from J; bases unmatched to any gene: 9. In DNA form, the CDR3 reads TGTGCCAGCAGCCGTTCTAGCGGCCCTTACAATGAGCAGTTCTTC. It codes for CASSRSSGPYNEQFF.

The CDR3 loop is CASSLAGISYNSPLHF. CDR3 nucleotide sequence: TGTGCCAGCAGTTTGGCGGGTATCTCCTATAATTCACCCCTCCACTTT. The V and J genes are TRBV27 and TRBJ1-6, with D hard to call. Germline values: CDR1 MNHEY, CDR2 SMNVEV (reference sequence). V gave up 3 bases and J gave up 0 bases, with 9 bases separating them. This CDR3 spans 16 amino acids.

The chain joins TRBV18 to TRBJ2-3, with 10 bases fitting TRBD2. Trimming at V came to 4 bases and at J to 2 bases, leaving 6 bases not matched to a gene. CDR1 KGHSH and CDR2 LQKENI come from the germline V gene. CDR3 length: 16 amino acids. CDR3 nucleotides: TGTGCCAGCTCACGCTCTAGCGGGGGTCCCACAGATACGCAGTATTTT. Its translation: CASSRSSGGPTDTQYF.